These 9 T cell receptor beta chains were all obtained from the same sample, sequenced in a study of blood T cell repertoires in COVID-19. The data were produced by immunoSEQ multiplex PCR, yet TCRdb's version contains in-frame clones alone and is incomplete. Among some 220,000 clones listed, around 80% were seen once. The sample was peripheral blood. These receptors all stem from a man in his forties or fifties with active or convalescent COVID-19.

The J gene is TRBJ1-4, the V gene TRBV27; 7 positions match TRBD1. Unmatched junction bases numbered 14, after V lost 9 bases and J lost 7 bases. The germline V gene encodes CDR1 MNHEY and CDR2 SMNVEV (reference sequence). CDR3 length equals 15 residues. CDR3 sequence: CASSARPGTAEKLFF. In DNA, the CDR3 is TGTGCCAGTTCTGCCCGGCCGGGGACAGCTGAAAAACTGTTTTTT.

The chain employs TRBV2 and TRBJ2-3; D is uncertain. Germline V gives CDR1 SNHLY, CDR2 FYNNEI. V lost 5 bases and J lost 6, with 12 bases in between. CDR3 length equals 13 residues. CDR3: CASSTIMEDTQYF. The CDR3 DNA follows: TGTGCCAGCAGTACCATTATGGAGGATACGCAGTATTTT.

This clone was picked up one time. J is TRBJ2-1 and V is TRBV20-1; D unresolved. Germline lookup yields CDR1 DFQATT and CDR2 SNEGSKA (reference sequence). This CDR3 region has 13 residues. Trimming removed 3 bases from V and 4 bases from J, with 10 bases in between. The chain's CDR3 is CSASFYQYNEQFF. The CDR3, as DNA: TGCAGTGCTAGTTTCTACCAATACAATGAGCAGTTCTTC.

The CDR3 DNA sequence: TGTGCCACCAGCAGATCCCGGGGACTAGCGGGGGGATCTTCCTCCTACAATGAGCAGTTCTTC. It encodes CATSRSRGLAGGSSSYNEQFF. This chain joins TRBV15 and TRBJ2-1; 15 bases map to TRBD2. The V gene end was trimmed by 2 bases and the J gene end by 0 bases; junction bases not matched to a gene: 11. The germline CDR1 and CDR2 sequences are LNHNV and YYDKDF (reference sequence). There are 21 residues in the CDR3.

The rearrangement joins TRBV29-1 to TRBJ1-1; 8 bases are shared with TRBD1. The V gene end was trimmed by 7 bases and the J gene end by 6 bases; junction bases not matched to a gene: 7. The V gene's germline CDR1 is SQVTM and CDR2 ANQGSEA. CDR3 length: 12 amino acids. The CDR3 DNA is TGCAGCGCTAGACAGGGGATTGCTGAAGCTTTCTTT. It is translated as CSARQGIAEAFF.

For this clone: At one of its ends the junction is not consistent with the germline gene, which may arise from a read error. The genes are TRBV7-7 and TRBJ2-5; possible D gene TRBD2, 6 bases. Germline lookup yields CDR1 SSHAT and CDR2 FNYEAQ (reference sequence). The CDR3 has 16 residues. CDR3 sequence (DNA): TGTGCTAGCAGCTTCAATATTGGGGGGACCCAAGAGACCCAGTACTTC. It codes for CASSFNIGGTQETQYF.

The rearrangement links TRBV6-2 or TRBV6-3 to TRBJ2-1, with 7 bases that match TRBD2. The V gene end was trimmed by 6 bases and the J gene end by 9 bases; junction bases not matched to a gene: 17. Germline loops: CDR1 MNHEY, CDR2 SVGEGT. The CDR3 length is 16 residues. The CDR3 spells CASSRRGAGIEGEQFF. Written as DNA, the CDR3 is TGTGCCAGCAGCCGGCGGGGAGCGGGAATAGAGGGTGAGCAGTTCTTC.

The V and J genes are TRBV19 and TRBJ1-1; TRBD1 might be the D (5 bases). CDR3 length: 15 amino acids. In germline, CDR1 is LNHDA, CDR2 SQIVND (reference sequence). The germline V and J ends were trimmed by 3 bases and 3 bases, with 14 bases remaining between them. CDR3 region: CASSIGSGGDTEAFF. The CDR3, as DNA: TGTGCCAGTAGTATCGGAAGCGGAGGGGACACTGAAGCTTTCTTT.

The genes are TRBV6-2 or TRBV6-3 and TRBJ1-1; 11 bases are a match to TRBD1. Germline assignment: CDR1 MNHEY and CDR2 SVGEGT. V was pared by 5 bases and J by 1 base, with 9 bases of the junction left unmatched. The CDR3 totals 17 residues. CDR3 sequence: CASSHRTGGSRNTEAFF. The CDR3 DNA sequence: TGTGCCAGCAGTCACAGGACAGGGGGCTCAAGGAACACTGAAGCTTTCTTT.